A selection of T cell receptor beta chains follows, all from one sample in a study of blood T cell repertoires in COVID-19. TCRdb's table, derived via immunoSEQ multiplex PCR, lists solely in-frame clones and lacks some. The repertoire has about 400,000 clones, approximately 85% of them found once; the top ten carry roughly 2%. What was sequenced was PBMCs or T cells enriched from blood (not recorded which). Source of these receptors: a woman aged 40 to 50 with acute COVID-19. Each CDR3 is given with its conserved first and last residue. A D gene is named only where the DNA matches it firmly. A clone size is listed for some rows: how often the clone was seen (once, few, many), or a class if it is expanded.

j_gene,d_gene,v_gene,abundance,CDR3aa
TRBJ2-5,TRBD2,TRBV24-1,.,CATSDPRGGRETQYF
TRBJ2-7,TRBD2,TRBV7-8,once,CASSLAEAVAGRLYEQYF
TRBJ2-3,TRBD2,TRBV5-5,.,CASSIVLAGLDTQYF
TRBJ1-5,.,TRBV5-8,.,CASEPLGGYSNQPQHF
TRBJ2-1,TRBD2,TRBV11-3,.,CASSFSYSGGTLGEQFF
TRBJ2-5,TRBD1,TRBV4-2,.,CASSQESLGGETQYF
TRBJ1-1,.,TRBV2,.,CASSEGYGGSWAFF
TRBJ2-3,.,TRBV5-1,.,CASSITGTSTDTQYF
TRBJ1-1,.,TRBV20-1,.,CSASIGSMNTEAFF
TRBJ2-7,TRBD2,TRBV19,.,CASSTEAGAYEQYF
TRBJ1-5,TRBD1,TRBV30,.,CAWSGTGGNQPQHF
TRBJ1-1,.,TRBV11-2,.,CASSKLQGHNTEAFF
TRBJ1-5,.,TRBV5-1,.,CASSLGGSQPQHF
TRBJ1-4,TRBD1,TRBV27,.,CASSSRTGTNEKLFF
TRBJ1-6,TRBD1,TRBV27,.,CASKAGQLNSPLHF
TRBJ1-5,.,TRBV29-1,.,CSVMANQPQHF
TRBJ2-7,.,TRBV27,.,CASSLRGSYEQYF
TRBJ2-5,.,TRBV3-1/TRBV3-2,.,CASSQGETQYF
TRBJ2-7,.,TRBV4-1,.,CASSQGYPGAYEQYF
TRBJ1-4,TRBD1,TRBV7-2,once,CASSLGTGDEKLFF
TRBJ1-3,.,TRBV2,.,CASARQHSGNTIYF
TRBJ2-7,.,TRBV5-4,.,CASSYGQSYEQYF
TRBJ2-2,.,TRBV11-2,.,CASSSHRDFGGELFF
TRBJ2-1,.,TRBV11-3,.,CASSLDRGATSYNEQFF
TRBJ2-3,TRBD1,TRBV6-2/TRBV6-3,.,CASSKAGRSGGQGGDTQYF
TRBJ2-7,TRBD2,TRBV9,.,CASNAGDPWGEQYF
TRBJ2-3,TRBD2,TRBV24-1,few,CATSDPLAGGGDTQYF
TRBJ1-4,.,TRBV7-9,.,CASSLDLVGTNEKLFF
TRBJ2-2,TRBD1,TRBV2,.,CASIPDRVAGELFF
TRBJ1-2,.,TRBV11-3,.,CASSLGTGPPAF
TRBJ2-3,TRBD1,TRBV5-1,.,CASSLVGTGLGDTQYF
TRBJ1-2,TRBD1,TRBV2,.,CASSGPGQGYFIYGYTF
TRBJ1-3,.,TRBV21-1,few,CASDDLLIMGSNGAFGNTIYF
TRBJ1-4,.,TRBV3-1/TRBV3-2,.,CASSSPRFREANEKLFF
TRBJ2-1,TRBD2,TRBV4-1,.,CASSQEGFTSGPYNEQFF
TRBJ2-3,TRBD2,TRBV7-9,.,CASSQRLAGGSDTQYF
TRBJ1-6,.,TRBV7-2,.,CASSFHGLNSPLHF
TRBJ2-4,.,TRBV6-5,.,CASRKTALENIQYF
TRBJ2-1,.,TRBV2,.,CASTRDGTQQFF
TRBJ1-1,TRBD1,TRBV30,.,CARDRGWNTEAFF
TRBJ2-1,.,TRBV11-2,.,CASSLVGRGLLYNEQFF
TRBJ2-6,.,TRBV4-1,.,CASRFTGSSGANVLTF
TRBJ1-2,.,TRBV27,once,CASSSQGLSNYGYTF
TRBJ1-1,TRBD1,TRBV5-1,few,CASSPGGGLDTEAFF
TRBJ1-1,.,TRBV5-4,few,CASSPTAKGYTEAFF
TRBJ1-3,.,TRBV3-1/TRBV3-2,.,CASSQVSRAGNTIYF
TRBJ2-1,TRBD1,TRBV11-3,.,CASSLGQGSNEQFF